This T cell receptor beta chain is from a study of cytomegalovirus exposure and HLA in healthy donors. Both 60 Vbeta primers and 13 Jbeta primers went into the PCR. Sequencing was performed with immunoSEQ multiplex PCR; in TCRdb, only in-frame clones are kept and a portion is missing. This table has roughly 120,000 clones, around 72% appearing once. Regarding the study as a whole: Later analysis suggested most CMV-associated TCR beta chains were HLA-restricted. Other equally common chains were less clonally expanded than HLA-associated TCR beta chains, a later analysis showed. Differences between HLA loci emerged in a later analysis of TCR association rates, with DRB1 most and HLA-C fewest. Roughly even sequencing depth across donors was the assumption behind the presence/absence analyses.

Germline loops: CDR1 SGHRS, CDR2 YFSETQ. V shed 3 bases and J 0 bases; nucleotides not matched to a gene: 2. This CDR3 region has 14 residues. To note about this clone: Its antigen remains unknown.

The receptor's source is a woman in her thirties or forties in good health and CMV-seropositive. V is TRBV5-1 and J is TRBJ1-2; the match to TRBD1 covers 7 bases. The sample taken for sequencing was PBMCs. The CDR3 sequence: CASSWGQTNYGYTF. CDR3 nucleotides: TGCGCCAGCAGCTGGGGACAGACTAACTATGGCTACACCTTC.